This passage covers 20 T cell receptor beta chains from one sample sequenced in a study of T-cell reconstitution after alpha-beta-depleted transplantation in children. This sample's TCRbeta library carried unique molecular identifier barcodes. TCRdb reprocessed the PCR reads via MiXCR and lists one record per CDR3 protein. The sample consists of about 600,000 distinct CDR3 sequences, roughly a tenth of them appearing once. Here the sequenced sample was PBMCs from the stem cell graft donor, taken from the stem cell graft. The source is a human donor who donated a stem cell graft to a child with acute myeloid leukemia.

This chain links TRBV7-2 with TRBJ2-1; 9 positions match TRBD2. Trimming took 4 bases from V and 6 from J; bases not matched to a gene: 13. The CDR3 extends over 17 amino acids. Germline V gene data show CDR1 as SGHTA and CDR2 as FQGNSA. The CDR3 is CASSYMGGAGGPNEQFF. In DNA form, the CDR3 reads TGTGCCAGCAGCTACATGGGTGGGGCGGGAGGGCCCAATGAGCAGTTCTTC. Looking up the rest from reference TRBV7-2 and TRBJ2-1 gives the full variable domain: GAGVSQSPSNKVTEKGKDVELRCDPISGHTALYWYRQSLGQGLEFLIYFQGNSAPDKSGLPSDRFSAERTGGSVSTLTIQRTQQEDSAVYLCASSYMGGAGGPNEQFFGPGTRLTVL.

This clonotype was recorded at least ten times. This chain uses TRBV2 with TRBJ1-1; D is ambiguous. From germline, CDR1 is SNHLY and CDR2 FYNNEI. The length of the CDR3 is 13 residues. Trimming removed 6 bases from V and 7 bases from J, with 15 bases in between. The CDR3 protein is CASSLDLLVEAFF. In DNA, the CDR3 is TGTGCCAGCAGCCTCGACCTCCTCGTTGAAGCTTTCTTT. Drawing the rest from reference TRBV2 and TRBJ1-1, the complete variable domain is EPEVTQTPSHQVTQMGQEVILRCVPISNHLYFYWYRQILGQKVEFLVSFYNNEISEKSEIFDDQFSVERPDGSNFTLKIRSTKLEDSAMYFCASSLDLLVEAFFGQGTRLTVV.

By sample fraction, this clonotype is medium-sized (0.01 to 0.1%). This chain uses TRBV29-1 with TRBJ2-6, with D tentatively TRBD2 (5 bases). V lost 5 bases, J lost 4 bases, and 9 bases lay in between. The CDR3 covers 13 residues. CDR1 SQVTM and CDR2 ANQGSEA come from the germline V gene. CDR3 sequence reads: CSVRGSGANVLTF. The CDR3 DNA follows: TGCAGCGTTCGGGGATCCGGGGCCAACGTCCTGACTTTC.

The chain carries TRBV20-1 and TRBJ1-2; possibly TRBD1 for D (6 bases). This CDR3 is 12 amino acids long. The germline V and J ends were trimmed by 5 bases and 8 bases, with 15 bases remaining between them. Germline-derived CDR1 and CDR2 are DFQATT and SNEGSKA (reference sequence). The chain's CDR3 is CSAGGQLGGYTF. CDR3 sequence (DNA): TGCAGTGCTGGCGGACAGTTGGGGGGCTACACCTTC.

The gene calls are TRBV7-3 and TRBJ2-5; D possibly corresponds to TRBD1 (6 bases). The CDR3 length is 16 residues. Germline lookup yields CDR1 SGHTA and CDR2 FQGTGA. The ends were cut back, 2 bases at V and 1 base at J, with 14 bases in the middle. Here the CDR3 DNA reads TGTGCCAGCAGCTTAGTCGGCAGGGGAAGCCAAGAGACCCAGTACTTC. Its translation is CASSLVGRGSQETQYF.

The CDR3 is CASSLSGGPRTGELFF. DNA for the CDR3: TGTGCCAGCAGCTTAAGTGGCGGGCCCCGTACCGGGGAGCTGTTTTTT. The chain carries TRBV7-6 and TRBJ2-2; a weak D match, TRBD2 (5 bases). Between the trimmed V and J ends, which lost 2 bases and 5 bases, there was a span of 15 bases. The CDR3 has 16 residues. Germline V lookup: CDR1 SGHVS, CDR2 FNYEAQ.

The chain has TRBV7-8 and TRBJ1-1; a possible D gene is TRBD1 (6 bases). Germline V gives CDR1 SGHVS, CDR2 FQNEAQ. This CDR3 has 15 amino acids. V was pared by 1 base and J by 3 bases, with 12 bases between. The CDR3 region is CASSLVGSGDTEAFF. The CDR3 region has the DNA TGTGCCAGCAGCTTAGTAGGATCAGGGGACACTGAAGCTTTCTTT. Filled out from reference TRBV7-8 and TRBJ1-1, the complete variable domain reads GAGVSQSPRYKVAKRGQDVALRCDPISGHVSLFWYQQALGQGPEFLTYFQNEAQLDKSGLPSDRFFAERPEGSVSTLKIQRTQQEDSAVYLCASSLVGSGDTEAFFGQGTRLTVV.

This sequence joins TRBV7-9 and TRBJ2-2; perhaps TRBD2 as D (7 bases). The germline CDR1 and CDR2 sequences are SEHNR and FQNEAQ (reference sequence). V was trimmed by 5 bases and J by 2 bases, leaving 15 bases between them. CDR3 size: 16 residues. In DNA, the CDR3 is TGTGCCAGCAGCGTCCTGGGGGGGCTAAACACCGGGGAGCTGTTTTTT. It codes for CASSVLGGLNTGELFF.

This clonotype appeared a few times. The gene calls are TRBV20-1 and TRBJ1-5; D is possibly TRBD1 (6 bases). Germline-derived CDR1 and CDR2 are DFQATT and SNEGSKA (reference sequence). CDR3 size: 15 residues. V was cut by 0 bases and J by 1 base, with 10 bases left in between. CDR3 DNA sequence: TGCAGTGCTAGAGATAGGACAGCCAGCAATCAGCCCCAGCATTTT. It is translated as CSARDRTASNQPQHF.

This clonotype has a handful of counts. The rearrangement joins TRBV7-9 to TRBJ2-5; the match to TRBD2 covers 8 bases. V lost 1 base and J lost 4; bases outside the gene matches: 2. Germline values: CDR1 SEHNR, CDR2 FQNEAQ (reference sequence). The CDR3 spans 14 residues. The chain's CDR3 is CASSLVSGRETQYF. DNA for the CDR3: TGTGCCAGCAGCTTAGTGAGCGGGAGAGAGACCCAGTACTTC.

Ten or more counts support this clonotype. The V gene is TRBV11-2, the J gene TRBJ2-1, with 8 bases fitting TRBD2. CDR3 size: 16 residues. Germline V gene data show CDR1 as SGHAT and CDR2 as FQNNGV. J gave up 0 bases and V 1 base, and 2 bases lay outside the gene matches. The CDR3: CASSLGGTSSYNEQFF. The CDR3 nucleotides read TGTGCCAGCAGCTTAGGTGGGACTAGCTCCTACAATGAGCAGTTCTTC.

This clonotype was seen more than once but under ten times. CDR3 sequence (DNA): TGTGCCAGCAGCCAAGGGAGCCTAAGCTCCTACGAGCAGTACTTC. Its translation is CASSQGSLSSYEQYF. The V and J genes are TRBV4-2 and TRBJ2-7; D gene ambiguous. CDR1 and CDR2 from the germline V gene are LGHNA and YNFKEQ. Deletions cut 1 base from V and 0 bases from J, with 10 bases between. The CDR3 spans 15 residues.

The rearrangement links TRBV28 to TRBJ1-4; tentatively, D is TRBD1 (6 bases). This CDR3 region has 15 residues. Trimming pared 3 bases from V and 0 bases from J, leaving 8 bases between. The germline CDR1 and CDR2 sequences are MDHEN and SYDVKM. CDR3 nucleotide sequence: TGTGCCAGCAGTTTTCGACAGGCAACTAATGAAAAACTGTTTTTT. The encoded protein is CASSFRQATNEKLFF. The complete variable domain, with remaining parts taken from reference TRBV28 and TRBJ1-4, reads DVKVTQSSRYLVKRTGEKVFLECVQDMDHENMFWYRQDPGLGLRLIYFSYDVKMKEKGDIPEGYSVSREKKERFSLILESASTNQTSMYLCASSFRQATNEKLFFGSGTQLSVL.

This clonotype was seen a few times. The J gene is TRBJ1-4, the V gene TRBV7-2, with D hard to call. Germline values: CDR1 SGHTA, CDR2 FQGNSA. The CDR3 has 14 amino acids. Trimming took 3 bases from V and 5 from J, leaving 10 bases between them. The CDR3 nucleotides read TGTGCCAGCAGCTTGAGCACTACGAATGAAAAACTGTTTTTT. This encodes CASSLSTTNEKLFF.

The gene calls are TRBV7-2 and TRBJ2-7; 7 bases match TRBD2. The length of the CDR3 is 15 residues. The germline V gene has CDR1 SGHTA and CDR2 FQGNSA. Trimming removed 1 base from V and 7 bases from J; junction bases left unmatched: 10. In DNA form, the CDR3 reads TGTGCCAGCAGCTTAGACCCCGCGGGAGTCCAGGAGCAGTACTTC. It specifies CASSLDPAGVQEQYF.

This clonotype has at least ten counts. The CDR3 loop reads CASSYYGTSGAYEQYF. As DNA, the CDR3 is TGCGCCAGCAGCTACTACGGGACTAGCGGGGCCTACGAGCAGTACTTC. The rearrangement uses TRBV5-1 and TRBJ2-7, with 13 bases matching TRBD2. The CDR3 consists of 16 residues. CDR1 is SGHRS and CDR2 is YFSETQ in the germline V gene. J gave up 2 bases and V 3 bases, and 5 bases lay outside the gene matches. Drawing the rest from reference TRBV5-1 and TRBJ2-7, the complete variable domain is KAGVTQTPRYLIKTRGQQVTLSCSPISGHRSVSWYQQTPGQGLQFLFEYFSETQRNKGNFPGRFSGRQFSNSRSEMNVSTLELGDSALYLCASSYYGTSGAYEQYFGPGTRLTVT.

This chain uses TRBV6-1 with TRBJ2-3, with TRBD1 as a possible D gene (5 bases). Trimming took off 6 bases at V and 1 base at J, with 20 bases between the two ends. The CDR3 is 17 amino acids. Germline lookup yields CDR1 MNHNS and CDR2 SASEGT. The CDR3 region is CASSPQGVLGGTDTQYF. The CDR3 DNA is TGTGCCAGCAGCCCCCAAGGGGTCCTAGGTGGCACAGATACGCAGTATTTT.

This clonotype has a handful of counts. The V gene is TRBV12-3 or TRBV12-4, the J gene TRBJ1-3; TRBD1 agrees at 9 bases. The CDR3 has 19 amino acids. The J segment lost 4 bases and the V segment lost 4 bases, leaving 17 bases of the junction unmatched. CDR3 bases: TGTGCCAGCAGTTCCTTCAGTCCCGGGACAGGGTGGGCCGGAAACACCATATATTTT. This translates into CASSSFSPGTGWAGNTIYF.

This clonotype turned up a few times. CDR3 sequence: CASSRAPINEKLFF. CDR3 DNA sequence: TGTGCCAGCAGCCGGGCCCCTATCAATGAAAAACTGTTTTTT. This sequence joins TRBV6-1 and TRBJ1-4; D remains unclear. CDR1 is MNHNS, CDR2 SASEGT, per germline. CDR3 size: 14 residues. V was clipped by 6 bases and J by 5 bases, with 13 bases between them.

A few counts support this clonotype. This rearrangement joins TRBV20-1 to TRBJ2-3, with 8 nucleotides matching TRBD2. Germline V CDR1 and CDR2: DFQATT, SNEGSKA (reference sequence). The CDR3 is 16 residues long. After removal of 0 bases from V and 3 bases from J, the junction contained 8 bases not matched to a gene. The CDR3 nucleotides are TGCAGTGCTAGAGATCCAGCGGGAGTTATTACAGATACGCAGTATTTT. Amino acid sequence: CSARDPAGVITDTQYF.